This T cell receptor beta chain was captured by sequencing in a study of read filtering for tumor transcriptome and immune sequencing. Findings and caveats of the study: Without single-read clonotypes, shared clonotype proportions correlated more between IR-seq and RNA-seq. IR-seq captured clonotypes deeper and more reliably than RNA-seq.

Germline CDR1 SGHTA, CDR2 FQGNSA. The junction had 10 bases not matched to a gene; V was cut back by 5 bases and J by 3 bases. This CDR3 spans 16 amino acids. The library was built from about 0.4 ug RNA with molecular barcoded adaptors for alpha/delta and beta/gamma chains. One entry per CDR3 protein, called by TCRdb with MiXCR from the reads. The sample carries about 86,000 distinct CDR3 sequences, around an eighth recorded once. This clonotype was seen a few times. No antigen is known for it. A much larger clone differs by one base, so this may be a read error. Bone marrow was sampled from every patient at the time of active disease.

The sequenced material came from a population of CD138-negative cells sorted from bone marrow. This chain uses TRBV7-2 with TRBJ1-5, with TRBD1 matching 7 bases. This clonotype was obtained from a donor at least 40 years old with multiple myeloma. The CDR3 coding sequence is TGTGCCAGCAGCATTGAGGGCAGGGGGGCCAATCAGCCCCAGCATTTT. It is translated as CASSIEGRGANQPQHF.